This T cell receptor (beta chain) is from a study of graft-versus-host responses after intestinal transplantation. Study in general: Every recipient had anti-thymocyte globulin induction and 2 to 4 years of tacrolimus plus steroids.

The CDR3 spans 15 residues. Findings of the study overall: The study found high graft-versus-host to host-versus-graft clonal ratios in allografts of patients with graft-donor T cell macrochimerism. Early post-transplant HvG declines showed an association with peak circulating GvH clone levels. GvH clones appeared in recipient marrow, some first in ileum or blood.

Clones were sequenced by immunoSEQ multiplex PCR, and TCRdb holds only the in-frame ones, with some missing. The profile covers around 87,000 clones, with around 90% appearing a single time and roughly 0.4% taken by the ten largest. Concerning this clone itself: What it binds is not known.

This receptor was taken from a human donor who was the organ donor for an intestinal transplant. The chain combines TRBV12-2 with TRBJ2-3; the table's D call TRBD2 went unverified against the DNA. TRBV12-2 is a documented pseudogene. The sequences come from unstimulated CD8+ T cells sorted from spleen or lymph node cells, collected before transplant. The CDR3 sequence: CASRSGLAGSDTQYF. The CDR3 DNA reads TGTGCAAGTCGCTCCGGACTAGCGGGCTCAGATACGCAGTATTTT.